The 10 T cell receptor beta chains given below trace back to one sample, sequenced in a study of CD8 T cells in ankylosing spondylitis. TCRdb reprocessed the 5' RACE reads via MiXCR and lists one record per CDR3 protein. The sample shows approximately 290,000 distinct CDR3 sequences, around 21% of them seen only once. Sequenced sample: blood, either unsorted or a sorted T cell fraction (not recorded which). The receptors stem from a female donor with ankylosing spondylitis or in good health (not recorded which).

This clonotype occurred a few times. This chain uses TRBV19 with TRBJ1-2; D may be TRBD1 (5 bases). Between the trimmed V and J ends, which lost 7 bases and 3 bases, there was a span of 12 bases. Germline assignment: CDR1 LNHDA and CDR2 SQIVND (reference sequence). The CDR3 extends over 13 amino acids. The CDR3 loop reads CASIGRDDYGYTF. CDR3 nucleotides: TGTGCCAGTATAGGCAGGGATGACTATGGCTACACCTTC.

The gene calls are TRBV7-8 and TRBJ2-3; the D gene could be TRBD1 or TRBD2 (6 bases each). CDR3 length: 15 amino acids. The germline V gene has CDR1 SGHVS and CDR2 FQNEAQ. Trimming removed 6 bases at V and 2 bases at J, with 15 bases between. CDR3 loop: CASREGENPTDTQYF. The CDR3 nucleotides are TGTGCCAGCAGGGAGGGGGAGAATCCCACAGATACGCAGTATTTT.

V and J are TRBV2 and TRBJ1-3; 7 positions agree with TRBD1. The germline V gene encodes CDR1 SNHLY and CDR2 FYNNEI. This CDR3 contains 13 residues. The V gene end was trimmed by 9 bases and the J gene end by 0 bases; junction bases not matched to a gene: 2. CDR3 sequence (DNA): TGTGCCAGGGGGACAGTCTCTGGAAACACCATATATTTT. Translated, it gives CARGTVSGNTIYF.

This clonotype has ten or more counts. The chain combines TRBV29-1 with TRBJ1-1; D remains unclear. CDR3 length equals 13 residues. Germline V gene sequence: CDR1 SQVTM, CDR2 ANQGSEA. V gave up 5 bases and J gave up 0 bases, with 10 bases separating them. The CDR3 protein is CSVYGGMNTEAFF. The CDR3 nucleotides read TGCAGCGTTTACGGCGGCATGAACACTGAAGCTTTCTTT.

J is TRBJ2-3 and V is TRBV12-3 or TRBV12-4; tentatively, D is TRBD1 or TRBD2 (5 bases each). V was clipped by 6 bases and J by 0 bases, with 13 bases between them. The CDR3 runs 15 residues. Here the CDR3 DNA reads TGTGCCAGCAGCCGGGACCCCAGTAGCACAGATACGCAGTATTTT. Its protein product is CASSRDPSSTDTQYF.

The rearrangement joins TRBV20-1 to TRBJ2-1, with D possibly TRBD1 on 6 matching bases. The V gene lost 7 bases and the J gene lost 0 bases, with 16 bases spanning the gap. Germline V CDR1 and CDR2: DFQATT, SNEGSKA (reference sequence). This CDR3 contains 15 residues. The CDR3 loop reads CSVPGGKYSYNEQFF. The DNA of the CDR3 is TGCAGTGTCCCTGGGGGCAAGTACTCCTACAATGAGCAGTTCTTC.

This clonotype was detected ten times or more. This chain connects TRBV7-9 to TRBJ2-3, with 13 bases identical to TRBD2. The CDR3 contains 16 residues. The germline V gene encodes CDR1 SEHNR and CDR2 FQNEAQ (reference sequence). The ends lost 4 bases at V and 10 bases at J; junction bases unmatched: 11. In DNA, the CDR3 is TGTGCCAGCAGCTCCCAGACTAGCGGGAGGCCCCGATCGCAGTATTTT. Its translation is CASSSQTSGRPRSQYF.

The chain joins TRBV6-2 or TRBV6-3 to TRBJ1-6; D gene uncertain. Looked up from germline, CDR1 is MNHEY and CDR2 is SVGEGT. The ends were cut back, 8 bases at V and 9 bases at J, with 17 bases in the middle. The length of the CDR3 is 14 residues. CDR3 in amino acids: CASRRDELISPLHF. In DNA form, the CDR3 reads TGTGCCAGCCGTCGCGATGAATTAATTTCACCCCTCCACTTT.

This clonotype has more than one count but fewer than ten. The chain joins TRBV20-1 to TRBJ2-2; TRBD1 agrees at 7 bases. Germline V gene data show CDR1 as DFQATT and CDR2 as SNEGSKA (reference sequence). This CDR3 comprises 16 residues. V dropped 6 bases and J dropped 0; count of bases not matched to a gene: 10. In DNA form, the CDR3 reads TGCAGTGCGCCCGACAGGGTCCGCCCGAACACCGGGGAGCTGTTTTTT. This gives the protein CSAPDRVRPNTGELFF.

In this sample, this clonotype turned up a few times. The CDR3 DNA sequence: TGCAGTGCTCAGGACAGCTATGGCTACACCTTC. Residues: CSAQDSYGYTF. This rearrangement joins TRBV20-1 to TRBJ1-2, with TRBD1 as a possible D gene (6 bases). V was cut by 5 bases and J by 4 bases, with 8 bases left in between. This CDR3 spans 11 amino acids. The germline V gene encodes CDR1 DFQATT and CDR2 SNEGSKA (reference sequence).